This TCR beta chain is from a study of T cells in Graves' hyperthyroidism and ophthalmopathy. CDR3 size: 15 residues. The germline V and J ends were trimmed by 4 bases and 0 bases, with 14 bases remaining between them. Germline-derived CDR1 and CDR2 are SGDLS and YYNGEE. Study results and caveats: Blood held most thyroid clonotypes expanded above 0.001 frequency.

TCR beta CDR3 sequences were amplified from RNA transcripts. HTBI primers drove first-round RT-PCR of the TCR CDR3. One entry per CDR3 protein, called by TCRdb with MiXCR from the multiplex PCR reads. The table records 550,000 to 700,000 distinct CDR3 sequences, under 15% of them present only once. A Clinical Activity Score of at least 3, a NOSPECS grade of at least 4 and a duration under 3 months were recorded in the ophthalmopathy patients. It was uncontrolled infection, other autoimmune disease, pregnancy or lactation that excluded patients. Diagnosis relied on clinical symptoms, serum thyroxine and TRAb, thyroid ultrasound and orbital computed tomography. This clonotype was found many times. As yet, its antigen is unknown.

This chain links TRBV9 with TRBJ2-7; no definite D call. This TCR came from a woman in her forties with Graves' ophthalmopathy. The sequenced sample was blood. The CDR3 loop is CASSPDGSSSYEQYF. CDR3 DNA: TGTGCCAGCAGCCCCGACGGCAGTAGCTCCTACGAGCAGTACTTC.